This T cell receptor (beta chain) was captured in a study of blood T cell repertoires in COVID-19. Original processing methods: Reference gene primer amplification yielded estimated nucleated cell counts. Repertoires were generated with immunoSEQ multiplex PCR, while TCRdb's copy carries only in-frame clones and drops some. That table is the source of V, J and clone size, and D and trimming were worked out from the DNA. The table lists 300,000 to 450,000 clones, roughly nine tenths of them singletons, with around 1% in the top ten. With regard to this clone: Other DNA sequences in the sample encode the same CDR3.

The sequence came from a man between 18 and 35 years old who had recovered from COVID-19. The specimen sequenced was PBMCs or T cells enriched from blood (not recorded which).

The CDR3 nucleotides read TGTGCCAGCAGTCCCCCCCAGGGCTCTGGAAACACCATATATTTT. Translated: CASSPPQGSGNTIYF. V and J are TRBV28 and TRBJ1-3, with D possibly being TRBD1 (5 bases). This CDR3 has 15 residues. Germline V gene data show CDR1 as MDHEN and CDR2 as SYDVKM. V lost 5 bases and J 0 bases, leaving 11 bases between the germline ends.